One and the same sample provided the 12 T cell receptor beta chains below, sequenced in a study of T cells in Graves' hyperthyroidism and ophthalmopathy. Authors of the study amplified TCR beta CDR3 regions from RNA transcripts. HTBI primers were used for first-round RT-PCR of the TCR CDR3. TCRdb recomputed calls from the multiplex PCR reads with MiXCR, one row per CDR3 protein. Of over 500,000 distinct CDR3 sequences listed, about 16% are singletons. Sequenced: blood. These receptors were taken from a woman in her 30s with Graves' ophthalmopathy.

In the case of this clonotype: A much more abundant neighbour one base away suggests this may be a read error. CDR3 region: CVSSWVAGVRGNEQFF. DNA for the CDR3: TGTGTCAGCAGTTGGGTGGCGGGAGTTAGGGGCAATGAGCAGTTCTTC. This sequence joins TRBV6-2 or TRBV6-3 and TRBJ2-1; the match to TRBD2 covers 7 bases. Per the germline V gene, CDR1 is MNHEY and CDR2 is SVGEGT. This CDR3 has 16 residues.

DNA of the CDR3: TGTGCCAGCAGTTCGAACAGGGTTGGAGGTCCCGGGGAGCTGTTTTTT. This gives the protein CASSSNRVGGPGELFF. The J gene is TRBJ2-2, the V gene TRBV27, with D perhaps matching TRBD1 (6 bases). CDR1 and CDR2 from the germline V gene are MNHEY and SMNVEV (reference sequence). V was shortened by 4 bases and J by 6 bases, with 18 bases between the two germline ends. The CDR3 runs to 16 residues.

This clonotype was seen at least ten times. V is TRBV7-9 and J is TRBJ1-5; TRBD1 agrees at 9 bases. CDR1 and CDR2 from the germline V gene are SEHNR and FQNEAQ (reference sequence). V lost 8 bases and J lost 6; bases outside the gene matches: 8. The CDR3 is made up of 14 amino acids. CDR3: CASSPGQGGQPQHF. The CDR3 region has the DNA TGTGCCAGCTCACCGGGACAGGGCGGTCAGCCCCAGCATTTT.

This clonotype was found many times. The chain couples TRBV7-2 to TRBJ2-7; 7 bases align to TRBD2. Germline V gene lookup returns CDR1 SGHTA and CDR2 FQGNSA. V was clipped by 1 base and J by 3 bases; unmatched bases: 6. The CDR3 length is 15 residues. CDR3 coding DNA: TGTGCCAGCAGCTTAGGGCGGGGGACGTTCTACGAGCAGTACTTC. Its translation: CASSLGRGTFYEQYF.

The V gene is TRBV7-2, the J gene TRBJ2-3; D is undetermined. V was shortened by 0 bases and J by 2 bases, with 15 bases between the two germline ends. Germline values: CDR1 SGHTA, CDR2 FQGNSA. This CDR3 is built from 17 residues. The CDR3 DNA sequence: TGTGCCAGCAGCTTAGCGGGATCGCTACCGTTCACAGATACGCAGTATTTT. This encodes CASSLAGSLPFTDTQYF.

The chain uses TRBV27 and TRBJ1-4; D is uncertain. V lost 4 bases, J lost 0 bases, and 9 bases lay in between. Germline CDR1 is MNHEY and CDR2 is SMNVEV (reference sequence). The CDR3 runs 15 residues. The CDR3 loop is CASSSTPATNEKLFF. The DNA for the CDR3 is TGTGCCAGCAGTTCGACACCGGCAACTAATGAAAAACTGTTTTTT.

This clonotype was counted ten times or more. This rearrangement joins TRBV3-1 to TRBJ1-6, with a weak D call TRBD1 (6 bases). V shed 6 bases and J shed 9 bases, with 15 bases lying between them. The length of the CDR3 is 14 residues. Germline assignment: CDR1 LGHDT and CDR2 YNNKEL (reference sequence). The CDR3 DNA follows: TGTGCCAGCAGGGTCTCAAAAGGGGGTTCACCCCTCCACTTT. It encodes CASRVSKGGSPLHF.

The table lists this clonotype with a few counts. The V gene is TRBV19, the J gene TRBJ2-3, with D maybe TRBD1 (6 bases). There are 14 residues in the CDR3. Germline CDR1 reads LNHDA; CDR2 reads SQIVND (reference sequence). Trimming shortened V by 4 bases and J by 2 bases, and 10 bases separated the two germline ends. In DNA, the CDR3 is TGTGCCAGTAGTAAACCAGGGGTCACAGATACGCAGTATTTT. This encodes CASSKPGVTDTQYF.

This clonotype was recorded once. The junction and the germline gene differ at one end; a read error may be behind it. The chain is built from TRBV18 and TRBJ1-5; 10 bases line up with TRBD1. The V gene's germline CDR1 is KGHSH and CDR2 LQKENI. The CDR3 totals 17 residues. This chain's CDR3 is CASPPDRGLTINQPQHF. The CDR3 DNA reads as TGTGCCAGCCCACCTGACAGGGGGCTAACAATAAATCAGCCCCAGCATTTT.

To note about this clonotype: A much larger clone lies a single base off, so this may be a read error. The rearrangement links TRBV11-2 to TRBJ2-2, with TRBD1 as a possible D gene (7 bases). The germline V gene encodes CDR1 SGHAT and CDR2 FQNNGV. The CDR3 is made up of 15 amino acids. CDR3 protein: CASRSGGPITGEPFF. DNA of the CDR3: TGTGCCAGCAGGTCAGGGGGGCCCATCACCGGGGAGCCGTTTTTT.

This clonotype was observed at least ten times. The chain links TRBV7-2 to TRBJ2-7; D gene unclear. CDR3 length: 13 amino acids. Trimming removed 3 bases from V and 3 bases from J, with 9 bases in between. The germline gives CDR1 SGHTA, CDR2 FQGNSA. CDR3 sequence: CASSLVWFYEQYF. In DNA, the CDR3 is TGTGCCAGCAGCTTGGTTTGGTTCTACGAGCAGTACTTC.

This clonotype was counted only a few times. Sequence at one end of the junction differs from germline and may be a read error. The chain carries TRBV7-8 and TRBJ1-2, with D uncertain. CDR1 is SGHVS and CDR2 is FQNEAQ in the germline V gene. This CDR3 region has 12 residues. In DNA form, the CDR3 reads TGTGCCAGCAGCTTAGTTTCATCTTCCCCGCCCTTC. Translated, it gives CASSLVSSSPPF.